The 14 T cell receptor beta chains below all came from one sample that was sequenced in a study of T-cell reconstitution after alpha-beta-depleted transplantation in children. Unique molecular identifiers were incorporated into the prepared TCRbeta library. TCRdb used MiXCR to reprocess the PCR reads, holding one entry per CDR3 protein. The sample lists roughly 350,000 distinct CDR3 sequences; under 20% were seen once. This specimen consisted of PBMCs, mostly from graft donor cells, obtained 360 days after TCRalphabeta/CD19-depleted stem cell transplant. The receptor set was obtained from a male patient between 2 and 9 years old who had a stem cell transplant for acute lymphoblastic leukemia, so the T cells may come from the graft donor.

V usage is TRBV20-1 and J usage is TRBJ2-1, with D unclear. The V gene lost 3 bases and the J gene lost 0 bases, with 9 bases spanning the gap. The CDR3 is 14 amino acids. Germline V CDR1 and CDR2: DFQATT, SNEGSKA (reference sequence). The CDR3 loop reads CSASPAGSYNEQFF. The CDR3, as DNA: TGCAGTGCTAGTCCCGCAGGCTCCTACAATGAGCAGTTCTTC.

The J gene is TRBJ2-3, the V gene TRBV4-3; D might be TRBD2 (5 bases). V lost 0 bases and J 6 bases, leaving 10 bases between the germline ends. CDR1 is LGHNA and CDR2 is YSLEER in the germline V gene. This CDR3 region has 14 residues. CDR3 sequence (DNA): TGCGCCAGCAGCCAAGATCCGAGGGCGGATACGCAGTATTTT. Its protein is CASSQDPRADTQYF.

Many counts were recorded for this clonotype. V usage is TRBV5-1 and J usage is TRBJ2-5; D gene unclear. Trimming pared 0 bases from V and 5 bases from J, leaving 11 bases between. The CDR3 runs to 14 residues. Germline CDR1 reads SGHRS; CDR2 reads YFSETQ. In DNA, the CDR3 is TGCGCCAGCAGCTTGGTCGGACGGGCGGAGACCCAGTACTTC. This sequence encodes CASSLVGRAETQYF.

Only a few counts were recorded for this clonotype. The V and J genes are TRBV20-1 and TRBJ2-5; 10 nucleotides match TRBD1. Trimming removed 0 bases from V and 5 bases from J; junction bases left unmatched: 6. Germline V lookup: CDR1 DFQATT, CDR2 SNEGSKA (reference sequence). The CDR3 runs 15 residues. CDR3 sequence: CSARDGTGDRETQYF. The DNA of the CDR3 is TGCAGTGCTAGAGACGGGACAGGGGATAGGGAGACCCAGTACTTC.

The table lists this clonotype with a few counts. This sequence joins TRBV19 and TRBJ2-7, with TRBD1 as a possible D gene (6 bases). CDR3 length: 15 residues. V lost 5 bases and J lost 2, with 16 bases in between. Germline V gives CDR1 LNHDA, CDR2 SQIVND (reference sequence). The CDR3 nucleotides are TGTGCCAGTAGTTCAATCTGGGGACAAGCCTACGAGCAGTACTTC. It translates to CASSSIWGQAYEQYF.

J is TRBJ1-2 and V is TRBV6-5, with D maybe TRBD1 (6 bases). The CDR3 has 16 residues. Per germline, CDR1 MNHEY and CDR2 SVGAGI. Trimming removed 0 bases from V and 5 bases from J, with 16 bases in between. CDR3 sequence reads: CASSYSAGALLYGYTF. CDR3 sequence (DNA): TGTGCCAGCAGTTACTCTGCGGGGGCGCTTTTATATGGCTACACCTTC.

About this clonotype: A much larger clone differs from this one at a single base, so this may be a read error. V is TRBV5-6 and J is TRBJ1-1, with D possibly being TRBD1 (5 bases). CDR1 SGHDT and CDR2 YYEEEE come from the germline V gene. The CDR3 totals 14 residues. This CDR3 is CASSPLRGITEVFF. In DNA form, the CDR3 reads TGTGCCAGCAGCCCCTTGCGGGGGATCACTGAAGTTTTCTTT.

This rearrangement joins TRBV5-1 to TRBJ2-5, with D hard to call. The germline V gene encodes CDR1 SGHRS and CDR2 YFSETQ. The CDR3 has 14 residues. The ends were cut back, 0 bases at V and 5 bases at J, with 11 bases in the middle. The CDR3 sequence is CASSLGSTLETQYF. The CDR3 coding sequence is TGCGCCAGCAGCTTGGGGTCCACCCTGGAGACCCAGTACTTC.

This clonotype occurred a few times. The V and J genes are TRBV5-1 and TRBJ1-6; D is unresolved. The CDR3 is made up of 14 amino acids. V lost 4 bases and J 7 bases, leaving 12 bases between the germline ends. CDR1 and CDR2 from the germline V gene are SGHRS and YFSETQ. The DNA for the CDR3 is TGCGCCAGCAGCCTGGACGGGCCGAATTCACCCCTCCACTTT. Its protein product is CASSLDGPNSPLHF.

This clonotype has at least ten counts. This chain joins TRBV20-1 and TRBJ2-1; possibly TRBD2 for D (6 bases). There are 14 residues in the CDR3. The V gene's germline CDR1 is DFQATT and CDR2 SNEGSKA (reference sequence). Trimming removed 2 bases at V and 6 bases at J, with 14 bases between. The CDR3 DNA reads TGCAGTGCTAGACGGGGGTTGCAAGGCAATGAGCAGTTCTTC. It specifies CSARRGLQGNEQFF.

The V call is TRBV20-1, the J call TRBJ2-5; TRBD2 is a possible D gene (5 bases). The V gene's germline CDR1 is DFQATT and CDR2 SNEGSKA (reference sequence). V lost 0 bases and J 5 bases, leaving 13 bases between the germline ends. This CDR3 region has 14 residues. CDR3 in DNA: TGCAGTGCTAGAGATCGAGCCGGGGAGGAGACCCAGTACTTC. This encodes CSARDRAGEETQYF.

The chain couples TRBV20-1 to TRBJ2-3, with D possibly being TRBD1 (6 bases). V shed 4 bases and J shed 3 bases, with 23 bases lying between them. The CDR3 is 17 amino acids. The germline V gene encodes CDR1 DFQATT and CDR2 SNEGSKA (reference sequence). The CDR3 loop is CSAKGQSTGHGTDTQYF. CDR3 nucleotides: TGCAGTGCTAAAGGCCAATCGACAGGCCATGGGACAGATACGCAGTATTTT.

This clonotype has just a few counts. V gene TRBV19 combines with J gene TRBJ2-1, with D perhaps matching TRBD1 or TRBD2 (5 bases each). Germline values: CDR1 LNHDA, CDR2 SQIVND (reference sequence). This CDR3 is built from 17 residues. V gave up 1 base and J gave up 4 bases, with 17 bases separating them. Written as DNA, the CDR3 is TGTGCCAGTAGTATAGTATCCCCGGTGAGGGGTTACAATGAGCAGTTCTTC. Protein sequence: CASSIVSPVRGYNEQFF.

The rearrangement uses TRBV29-1 and TRBJ2-3; 9 bases fit TRBD2. Trimming cost V 1 base and J 3 bases; bases outside gene matches: 2. The germline gives CDR1 SQVTM, CDR2 ANQGSEA. The CDR3 extends over 14 amino acids. In nucleotides, the CDR3 is TGCAGCGTTGAAGGGCTAGCGGGAACAGATACGCAGTATTTT. Its protein is CSVEGLAGTDTQYF.